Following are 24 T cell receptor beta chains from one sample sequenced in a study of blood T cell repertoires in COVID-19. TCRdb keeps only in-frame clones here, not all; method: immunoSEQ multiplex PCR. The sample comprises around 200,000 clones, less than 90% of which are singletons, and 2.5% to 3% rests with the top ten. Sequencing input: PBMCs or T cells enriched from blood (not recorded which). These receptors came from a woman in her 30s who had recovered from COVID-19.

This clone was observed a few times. The CDR3 region is CASSVSGDRGLYGYTF. In DNA, the CDR3 is TGTGCCAGCAGCGTCTCCGGGGACAGGGGCCTCTATGGCTACACCTTC. This chain links TRBV7-8 with TRBJ1-2, with 10 positions matching TRBD1. Germline values: CDR1 SGHVS, CDR2 FQNEAQ. CDR3 length: 16 amino acids. Trimming at V came to 5 bases and at J to 4 bases, leaving 10 bases not matched to a gene.

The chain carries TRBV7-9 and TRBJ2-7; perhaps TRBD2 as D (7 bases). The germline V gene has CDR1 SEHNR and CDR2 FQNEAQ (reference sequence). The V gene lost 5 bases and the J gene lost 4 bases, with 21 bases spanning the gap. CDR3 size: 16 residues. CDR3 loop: CASSRLASGGTYEQYF. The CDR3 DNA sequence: TGTGCCAGCAGCCGACTAGCATCCGGGGGGACATACGAGCAGTACTTC.

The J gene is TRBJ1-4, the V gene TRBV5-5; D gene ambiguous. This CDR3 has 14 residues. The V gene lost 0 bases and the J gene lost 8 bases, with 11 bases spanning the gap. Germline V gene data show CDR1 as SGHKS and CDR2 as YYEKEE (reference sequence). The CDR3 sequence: CASSLGGIREKLFF. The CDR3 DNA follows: TGTGCCAGCAGCTTGGGAGGGATTAGGGAAAAACTGTTTTTT.

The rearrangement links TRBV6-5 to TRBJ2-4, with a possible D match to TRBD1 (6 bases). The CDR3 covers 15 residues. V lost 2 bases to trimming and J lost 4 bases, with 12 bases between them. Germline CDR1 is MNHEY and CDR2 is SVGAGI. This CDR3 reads CASSYGSGTKNIQYF. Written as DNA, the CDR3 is TGTGCCAGCAGTTACGGATCAGGGACAAAAAACATTCAGTACTTC.

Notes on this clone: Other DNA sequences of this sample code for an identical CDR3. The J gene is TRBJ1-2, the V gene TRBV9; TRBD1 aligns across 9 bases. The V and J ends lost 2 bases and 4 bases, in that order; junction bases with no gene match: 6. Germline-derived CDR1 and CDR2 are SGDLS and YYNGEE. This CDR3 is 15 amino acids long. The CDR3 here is CASSVGQGWVYGYTF. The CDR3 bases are TGTGCCAGCAGCGTTGGACAGGGGTGGGTCTATGGCTACACCTTC.

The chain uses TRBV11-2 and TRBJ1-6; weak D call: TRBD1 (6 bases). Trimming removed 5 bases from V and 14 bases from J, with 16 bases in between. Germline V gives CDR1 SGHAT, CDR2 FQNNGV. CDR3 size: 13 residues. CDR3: CASSHEMTGSLHF. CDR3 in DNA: TGTGCCAGCAGCCACGAGATGACAGGTTCCCTCCACTTT. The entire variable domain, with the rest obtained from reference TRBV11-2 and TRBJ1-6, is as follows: EAGVAQSPRYKIIEKRQSVAFWCNPISGHATLYWYQQILGQGPKLLIQFQNNGVVDDSQLPKDRFSAERLKGVDSTLKIQPAKLEDSAVYLCASSHEMTGSLHFGNGTRLTVT.

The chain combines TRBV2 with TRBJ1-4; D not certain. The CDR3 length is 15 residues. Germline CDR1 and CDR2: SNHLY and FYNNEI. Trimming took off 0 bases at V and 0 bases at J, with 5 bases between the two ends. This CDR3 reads CASSEARTTNEKLFF. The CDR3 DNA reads TGTGCCAGCAGTGAAGCGCGTACAACTAATGAAAAACTGTTTTTT.

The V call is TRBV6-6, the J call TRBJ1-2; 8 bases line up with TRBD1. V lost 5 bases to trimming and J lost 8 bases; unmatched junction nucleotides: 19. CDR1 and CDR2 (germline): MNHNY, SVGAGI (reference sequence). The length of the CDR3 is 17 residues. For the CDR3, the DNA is TGTGCCAGCAGTCCATCTCTCGTTTCTTGGACAGGGCTGGGCTACACCTTC. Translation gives CASSPSLVSWTGLGYTF.

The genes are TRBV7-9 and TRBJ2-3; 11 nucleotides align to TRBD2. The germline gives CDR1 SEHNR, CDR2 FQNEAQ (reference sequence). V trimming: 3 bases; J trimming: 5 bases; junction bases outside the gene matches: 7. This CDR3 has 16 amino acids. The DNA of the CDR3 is TGTGCCAGCAGCTTGACTAGCGGGGAGGGATTAGATACGCAGTATTTT. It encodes CASSLTSGEGLDTQYF.

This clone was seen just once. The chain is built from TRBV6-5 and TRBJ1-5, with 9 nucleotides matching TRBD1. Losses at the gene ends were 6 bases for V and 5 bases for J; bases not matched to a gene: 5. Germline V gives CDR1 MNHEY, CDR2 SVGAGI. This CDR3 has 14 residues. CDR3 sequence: CASRLGQGDQPQHF. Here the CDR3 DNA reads TGTGCCAGCAGGCTGGGACAGGGCGATCAGCCCCAGCATTTT.

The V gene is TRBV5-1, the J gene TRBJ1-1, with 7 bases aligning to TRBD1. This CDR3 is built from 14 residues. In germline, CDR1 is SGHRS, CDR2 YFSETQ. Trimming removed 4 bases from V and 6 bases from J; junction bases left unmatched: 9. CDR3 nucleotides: TGCGCCAGCAGCAAGAGACAGGGAAGGGCTGAAGCTTTCTTT. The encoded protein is CASSKRQGRAEAFF.

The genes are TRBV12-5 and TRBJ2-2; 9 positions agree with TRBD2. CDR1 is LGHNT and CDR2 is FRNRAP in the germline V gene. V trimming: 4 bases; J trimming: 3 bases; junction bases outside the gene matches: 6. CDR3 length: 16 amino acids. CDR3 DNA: TGTGCTAGTGGTTCCCGACTAGCGGTCTACACCGGGGAGCTGTTTTTT. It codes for CASGSRLAVYTGELFF. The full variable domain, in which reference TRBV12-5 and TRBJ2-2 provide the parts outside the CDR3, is DARVTQTPRHKVTEMGQEVTMRCQPILGHNTVFWYRQTMMQGLELLAYFRNRAPLDDSGMPKDRFSAEMPDATLATLKIQPSEPRDSAVYFCASGSRLAVYTGELFFGEGSRLTVL.

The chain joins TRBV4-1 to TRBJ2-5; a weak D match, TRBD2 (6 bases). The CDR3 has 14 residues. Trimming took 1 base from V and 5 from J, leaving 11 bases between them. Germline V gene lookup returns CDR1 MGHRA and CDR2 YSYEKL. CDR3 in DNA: TGCGCCAGCAGCCAAGCGGAGGGGAGGGAGACCCAGTACTTC. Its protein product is CASSQAEGRETQYF.

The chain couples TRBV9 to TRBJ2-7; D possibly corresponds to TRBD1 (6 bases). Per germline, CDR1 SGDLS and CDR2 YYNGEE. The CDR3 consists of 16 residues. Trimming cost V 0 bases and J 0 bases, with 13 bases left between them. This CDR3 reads CASSVGPRGPSYEQYF. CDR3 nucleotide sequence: TGTGCCAGCAGCGTAGGCCCCAGGGGCCCCTCCTACGAGCAGTACTTC.

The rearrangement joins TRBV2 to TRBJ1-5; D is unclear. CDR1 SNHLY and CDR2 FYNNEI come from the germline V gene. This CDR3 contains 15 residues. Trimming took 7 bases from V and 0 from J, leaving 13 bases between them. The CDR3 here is CASKGRLYSNQPQHF. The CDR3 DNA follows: TGTGCCAGCAAGGGTCGACTATATAGCAATCAGCCCCAGCATTTT. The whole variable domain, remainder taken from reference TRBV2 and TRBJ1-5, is EPEVTQTPSHQVTQMGQEVILRCVPISNHLYFYWYRQILGQKVEFLVSFYNNEISEKSEIFDDQFSVERPDGSNFTLKIRSTKLEDSAMYFCASKGRLYSNQPQHFGDGTRLSIL.

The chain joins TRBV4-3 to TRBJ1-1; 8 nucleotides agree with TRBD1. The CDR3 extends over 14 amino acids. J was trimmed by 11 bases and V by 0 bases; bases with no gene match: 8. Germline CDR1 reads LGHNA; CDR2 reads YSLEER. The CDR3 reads CASSQDLTGVFAFF. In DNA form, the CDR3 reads TGCGCCAGCAGCCAAGATCTGACAGGGGTTTTTGCTTTCTTT.

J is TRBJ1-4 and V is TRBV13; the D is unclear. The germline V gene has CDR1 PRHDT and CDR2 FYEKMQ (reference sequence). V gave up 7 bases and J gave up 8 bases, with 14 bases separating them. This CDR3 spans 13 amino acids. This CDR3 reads CASKDGPGEKLFF. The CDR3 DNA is TGTGCCAGCAAGGACGGACCGGGGGAAAAACTGTTTTTT.

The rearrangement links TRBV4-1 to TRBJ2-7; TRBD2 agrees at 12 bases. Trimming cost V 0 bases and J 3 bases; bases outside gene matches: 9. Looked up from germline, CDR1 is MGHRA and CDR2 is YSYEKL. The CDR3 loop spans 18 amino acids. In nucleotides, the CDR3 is TGCGCCAGCAGCCAAGAAACCAGACTAGCGGGGGACCACTACGAGCAGTACTTC. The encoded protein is CASSQETRLAGDHYEQYF.

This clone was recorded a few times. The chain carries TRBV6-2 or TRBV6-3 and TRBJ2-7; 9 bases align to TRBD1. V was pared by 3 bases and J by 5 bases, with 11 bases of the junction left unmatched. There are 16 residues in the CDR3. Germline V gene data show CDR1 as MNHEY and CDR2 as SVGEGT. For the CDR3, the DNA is TGTGCCAGCAGTTATAGGCATGGGACAGGGTCGGACGAGCAGTACTTC. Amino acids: CASSYRHGTGSDEQYF.

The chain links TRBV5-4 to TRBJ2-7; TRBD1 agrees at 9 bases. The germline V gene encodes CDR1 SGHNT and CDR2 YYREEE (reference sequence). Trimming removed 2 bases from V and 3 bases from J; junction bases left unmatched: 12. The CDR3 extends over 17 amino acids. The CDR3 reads CASSLGTGSVRVYEQYF. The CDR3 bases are TGTGCCAGCAGCTTAGGGACAGGGTCGGTTCGGGTCTACGAGCAGTACTTC.

CDR3 nucleotides: TGCGCCAGCAGCATCGACAGGGGTGCAGATACGCAGTATTTT. It encodes CASSIDRGADTQYF. The chain combines TRBV5-1 with TRBJ2-3; 8 nucleotides align to TRBD1. Trimming took 4 bases from V and 4 from J; bases not matched to a gene: 5. Germline lookup yields CDR1 SGHRS and CDR2 YFSETQ. The CDR3 covers 14 residues.

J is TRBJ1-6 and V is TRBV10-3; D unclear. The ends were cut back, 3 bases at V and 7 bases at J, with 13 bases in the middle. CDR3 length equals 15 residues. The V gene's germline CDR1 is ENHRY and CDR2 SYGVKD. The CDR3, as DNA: TGTGCCATCAGTGATAATCCCCAGGCGAATTCACCCCTCCACTTT. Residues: CAISDNPQANSPLHF.

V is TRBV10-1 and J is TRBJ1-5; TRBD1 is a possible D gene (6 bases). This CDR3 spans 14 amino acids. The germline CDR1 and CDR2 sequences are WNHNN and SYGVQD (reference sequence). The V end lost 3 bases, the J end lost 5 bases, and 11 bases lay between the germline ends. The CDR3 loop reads CASSDAGEHQPQHF. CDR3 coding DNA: TGCGCCAGCAGTGACGCAGGGGAGCATCAGCCCCAGCATTTT.

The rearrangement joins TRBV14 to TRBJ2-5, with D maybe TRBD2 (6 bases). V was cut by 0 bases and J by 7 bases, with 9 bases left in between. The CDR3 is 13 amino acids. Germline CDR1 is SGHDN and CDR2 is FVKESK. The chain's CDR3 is CASSQDLSGTQYF. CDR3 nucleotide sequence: TGTGCCAGCAGCCAAGACCTTAGCGGGACCCAGTACTTC.